This TCR beta chain was found in a study of breast tumors, draining lymph nodes, adjacent tissues. Broader study findings: The lymph node origin of tumor T cells was framed as consistent with a hypothesis, not demonstrated. Tumor repertoires ranked between lymph nodes and nontumor tissue in diversity, with V and J gene preferences.

From the multiplex PCR reads, TCRdb called clonotypes with MiXCR, one entry per CDR3 protein. This sample has around 230,000 distinct CDR3 sequences, with around 35% found just once. Breast cancer patients provided tissue from their axillary draining lymph nodes. This clonotype showed up just a few times. Its antigen is not identified. Losses at the gene ends were 5 bases for V and 4 bases for J; bases not matched to a gene: 2. In germline, CDR1 is MNHEY, CDR2 SMNVEV (reference sequence). This CDR3 spans 16 amino acids. Sequencing was carried out using axillary lymph node tissue. This rearrangement joins TRBV27 to TRBJ2-1; 16 nucleotides line up with TRBD2. This TCR was recovered from a female donor with breast cancer. Some clones in this sample may be carry-over from other donors' samples. CDR3 bases: TGTGCCAGCAGTGCGGGACTAGCGGGAGGGTACAATGAGCAGTTCTTC. Translated: CASSAGLAGGYNEQFF.